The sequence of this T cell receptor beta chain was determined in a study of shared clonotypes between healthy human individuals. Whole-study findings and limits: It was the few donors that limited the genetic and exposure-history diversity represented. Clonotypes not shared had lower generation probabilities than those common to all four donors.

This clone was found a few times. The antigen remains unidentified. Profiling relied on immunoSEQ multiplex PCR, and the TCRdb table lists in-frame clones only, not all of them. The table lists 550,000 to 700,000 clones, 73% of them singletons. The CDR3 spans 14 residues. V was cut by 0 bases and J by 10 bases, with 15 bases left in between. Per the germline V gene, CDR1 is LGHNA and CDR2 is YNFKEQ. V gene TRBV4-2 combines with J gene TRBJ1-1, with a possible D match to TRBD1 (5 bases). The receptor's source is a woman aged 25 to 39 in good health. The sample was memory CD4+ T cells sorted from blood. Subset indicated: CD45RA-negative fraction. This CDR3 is CASSQEGTQGAAFF. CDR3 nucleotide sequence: TGTGCCAGCAGCCAAGAGGGCACCCAGGGTGCAGCTTTCTTT.